This T cell receptor (beta chain) derives from a study of cytomegalovirus exposure and HLA in healthy donors. The CDR3 is 11 amino acids. V shed 8 bases, J shed 10 bases, and the junction held 2 bases outside the gene matches. Germline CDR1 MGHRA, CDR2 YSYEKL. Points from the study as a whole: Sequencing likely caused a cluster of highly shared sequence variants. The study recorded about 160 TCR beta chains that were cytomegalovirus-associated.

Turning to this clone: Its antigen remains unknown.

Nominally healthy donors provided the samples, though records likely missed some immune exposures. Primers: 60 Vbeta forward and 13 Jbeta reverse. Libraries were prepared by immunoSEQ multiplex PCR; TCRdb keeps only in-frame clonotypes and omits some of them. This table holds approximately 140,000 clones, 77% found once. The sequenced sample consisted of PBMCs. This chain uses TRBV4-1 with TRBJ2-1; 10 bases align to TRBD1. This TCR derives from a female donor in good health and CMV-seronegative. This CDR3 reads CASWTGGEQFF. CDR3 nucleotide sequence: TGCGCCAGCTGGACAGGGGGGGAGCAGTTCTTC.